These 22 T cell receptor beta chains came from one sample sequenced in a study of radiation and T cells in renal cell carcinoma. This table comes from immunoSEQ multiplex PCR, and its TCRdb copy is limited to in-frame clones, with some not included. Altogether about 14,000 clones are present, approximately 50% being singletons, with the ten largest covering about 10%. Documented treatment: treatment-naive control, cytoreductive nephrectomy. The specimen comprised tumor tissue, sampled from a patient whose treatment was nephrectomy without radiotherapy. The origin of the receptors is a man aged 45-60 years with renal cell carcinoma.

The chain is built from TRBV30 and TRBJ1-2; 10 positions match TRBD1. The V segment lost 2 bases and the J segment 7 bases; nucleotides outside the gene matches: 13. The CDR3 is 16 amino acids. Germline values: CDR1 GTSNPN, CDR2 SVGIG (reference sequence). The CDR3 bases are TGTGCCTGGAGTATTACACGGACAGGGGGTAAGGGTGGCTACACCTTC. Amino acid sequence: CAWSITRTGGKGGYTF.

V gene TRBV19 combines with J gene TRBJ2-7, with 8 bases matching TRBD1. The CDR3 sequence is 13 residues long. Trimming removed 5 bases from V and 5 bases from J; junction bases left unmatched: 5. In germline, CDR1 is LNHDA, CDR2 SQIVND (reference sequence). The CDR3 region is CASSSRGLDEQYF. The CDR3 nucleotides are TGTGCCAGTAGTTCCAGGGGGCTTGACGAGCAGTACTTC.

The chain uses TRBV6-5 and TRBJ1-5; maybe TRBD1 (5 bases). Germline V gene sequence: CDR1 MNHEY, CDR2 SVGAGI. The V end lost 5 bases, the J end lost 0 bases, and 8 bases lay between the germline ends. The CDR3 spans 14 residues. The CDR3 loop reads CASSGGASNQPQHF. The CDR3 DNA reads TGTGCCAGCAGTGGTGGGGCTAGCAATCAGCCCCAGCATTTT.

The chain carries TRBV7-9 and TRBJ2-2; tentative D call: TRBD2 (6 bases). Germline-derived CDR1 and CDR2 are SEHNR and FQNEAQ (reference sequence). Trimming removed 5 bases from V and 5 bases from J, with 18 bases in between. The CDR3 is 16 amino acids. CDR3 in amino acids: CASSHNPLRGTGELFF. The CDR3 nucleotides read TGTGCCAGCAGCCACAACCCCCTCCGGGGGACCGGGGAGCTGTTTTTT.

By its share, this clone is medium-sized. The V gene is TRBV29-1, the J gene TRBJ2-7; possibly TRBD1 for D (6 bases). With 1 base removed from V and 0 bases from J, the gap between germline ends came to 16 bases. CDR3 length: 16 residues. CDR1 is SQVTM and CDR2 is ANQGSEA in the germline V gene. CDR3 sequence: CSVEGTVQGNSYEQYF. The CDR3 nucleotides read TGCAGCGTTGAAGGTACGGTACAGGGAAACTCCTACGAGCAGTACTTC.

The rearrangement joins TRBV4-1 to TRBJ2-7; D remains unclear. Germline V gives CDR1 MGHRA, CDR2 YSYEKL. The CDR3 has 15 residues. Trimming took 1 base from V and 0 from J, leaving 10 bases between them. Here the CDR3 DNA reads TGCGCCAGCAGCCAAGTCCCTACCAGCTCCTACGAGCAGTACTTC. Translation: CASSQVPTSSYEQYF.

This chain joins TRBV10-3 and TRBJ1-2, with D tentatively TRBD1 (6 bases). The germline V and J ends were trimmed by 6 bases and 4 bases, with 12 bases remaining between them. CDR3 length: 13 residues. Germline lookup yields CDR1 ENHRY and CDR2 SYGVKD. The CDR3 DNA follows: TGTGCCATCAGAGCAGGGGCGGGCTATGGCTACACCTTC. As protein: CAIRAGAGYGYTF.

The chain employs TRBV11-2 and TRBJ2-5, with unresolved D. The CDR3 covers 16 residues. The V end lost 5 bases, the J end lost 4 bases, and 20 bases lay between the germline ends. CDR1 and CDR2 from the germline V gene are SGHAT and FQNNGV. The CDR3 here is CASSKVAAGFGETQYF. The CDR3 bases are TGTGCCAGCAGCAAGGTAGCAGCCGGGTTTGGAGAGACCCAGTACTTC.

V usage is TRBV27 and J usage is TRBJ2-5; D uncertain. Germline loops: CDR1 MNHEY, CDR2 SMNVEV (reference sequence). This CDR3 comprises 13 residues. The V and J ends lost 0 bases and 5 bases respectively, with 7 bases between them. The DNA of the CDR3 is TGTGCCAGCAGTTTATCGATCCGGGAGACCCAGTACTTC. This sequence encodes CASSLSIRETQYF.

The V call is TRBV5-1, the J call TRBJ2-5, with D unclear. V dropped 4 bases and J dropped 5 bases, with 9 bases sitting between them. The germline gives CDR1 SGHRS, CDR2 YFSETQ. The CDR3 consists of 12 residues. The CDR3, as DNA: TGCGCCAGCAGCGCCCAGACGGAGACCCAGTACTTC. Translated, it gives CASSAQTETQYF. Looking up the rest from reference TRBV5-1 and TRBJ2-5 gives the full variable domain: KAGVTQTPRYLIKTRGQQVTLSCSPISGHRSVSWYQQTPGQGLQFLFEYFSETQRNKGNFPGRFSGRQFSNSRSEMNVSTLELGDSALYLCASSAQTETQYFGPGTRLLVL.

A single count supports this clone. The V gene is TRBV11-3, the J gene TRBJ1-1, with TRBD1 matching over 8 bases. CDR3 length: 13 residues. The germline V gene encodes CDR1 SGHNT and CDR2 YENEEA. The J segment lost 5 bases and the V segment lost 3 bases, leaving 2 bases of the junction unmatched. DNA of the CDR3: TGTGCCAGCAGCTTTACAGGGGGGACTGAAGCTTTCTTT. Amino acids: CASSFTGGTEAFF.

V gene TRBV6-5 combines with J gene TRBJ2-7; D may be TRBD1 (5 bases). The V end lost 2 bases, the J end lost 2 bases, and 10 bases lay between the germline ends. The CDR3 is 14 amino acids. CDR1 MNHEY and CDR2 SVGAGI come from the germline V gene. CDR3 sequence (DNA): TGTGCCAGCAGTTACGACAGAAGTACCTACGAGCAGTACTTC. This encodes CASSYDRSTYEQYF.

J is TRBJ2-1 and V is TRBV12-5; D is possibly TRBD1 (5 bases). CDR1 LGHNT and CDR2 FRNRAP come from the germline V gene. The CDR3 is made up of 15 amino acids. The V gene lost 4 bases and the J gene lost 2 bases, with 12 bases spanning the gap. CDR3 loop: CASGSTREAYNEQFF. The CDR3 DNA reads TGTGCTAGTGGTTCGACCAGGGAAGCCTACAATGAGCAGTTCTTC.

This clone was seen a single time. The J gene is TRBJ1-5, the V gene TRBV28; D is possibly TRBD1 (5 bases). Trimming took 7 bases from V and 0 from J, leaving 10 bases between them. The CDR3 spans 14 residues. Germline V gene lookup returns CDR1 MDHEN and CDR2 SYDVKM. The CDR3 loop is CASTGGNSNQPQHF. The CDR3 nucleotides are TGTGCCAGCACCGGGGGAAATAGCAATCAGCCCCAGCATTTT.

This clone was counted a few times. The V call is TRBV2, the J call TRBJ2-2, with TRBD2 matching 10 bases. J lost 6 bases, V lost 6 bases, and 7 bases had no gene match. Germline CDR1 is SNHLY and CDR2 is FYNNEI. This CDR3 has 15 residues. The CDR3 loop reads CASRSSGSWAGELFF. The CDR3 DNA reads TGTGCCAGCAGGTCTAGCGGGAGTTGGGCCGGGGAGCTGTTTTTT. The full variable domain, completed using reference TRBV2 and TRBJ2-2, is EPEVTQTPSHQVTQMGQEVILRCVPISNHLYFYWYRQILGQKVEFLVSFYNNEISEKSEIFDDQFSVERPDGSNFTLKIRSTKLEDSAMYFCASRSSGSWAGELFFGEGSRLTVL.

This chain joins TRBV15 and TRBJ2-1; 9 positions match TRBD2. The J segment lost 6 bases and the V segment lost 4 bases, leaving 1 base of the junction unmatched. The CDR3 spans 13 residues. Germline V gene data show CDR1 as LNHNV and CDR2 as YYDKDF (reference sequence). CDR3 DNA: TGTGCCACCAGCAAAGCGGGAGGCAATGAGCAGTTCTTC. This sequence encodes CATSKAGGNEQFF.

The chain couples TRBV10-3 to TRBJ2-2; the D call may be TRBD1 or TRBD2 (6 bases each). The CDR3 has 16 residues. V was shortened by 0 bases and J by 3 bases, with 11 bases between the two germline ends. Germline CDR1 reads ENHRY; CDR2 reads SYGVKD. The CDR3 loop is CAISESTGADTGELFF. The CDR3 DNA follows: TGTGCCATCAGTGAGTCGACGGGGGCGGACACCGGGGAGCTGTTTTTT.

By share, this clone ranks as medium-sized (0.01 to 0.1%). This chain links TRBV10-3 with TRBJ2-7; 10 bases map to TRBD1. The CDR3 is 12 amino acids. Trimming cost V 8 bases and J 4 bases; bases outside gene matches: 2. Germline V gives CDR1 ENHRY, CDR2 SYGVKD. This chain's CDR3 is CAIGDRGYEQYF. CDR3 DNA: TGTGCCATCGGGGACAGGGGTTACGAGCAGTACTTC.

The chain couples TRBV29-1 to TRBJ2-3; TRBD2 matches 9 bases. The V gene's germline CDR1 is SQVTM and CDR2 ANQGSEA. After removal of 6 bases from V and 2 bases from J, the junction contained 9 bases not matched to a gene. The CDR3 covers 15 residues. The CDR3 sequence: CSVVASGAYTDTQYF. CDR3 in DNA: TGCAGCGTGGTAGCTAGCGGGGCATACACAGATACGCAGTATTTT.

V is TRBV5-1 and J is TRBJ2-2; tentatively, D is TRBD1 or TRBD2 (5 bases each). V was pared by 4 bases and J by 6 bases, with 28 bases between. Germline CDR1 and CDR2: SGHRS and YFSETQ. This CDR3 comprises 19 residues. The DNA for the CDR3 is TGCGCCAGCAGCCACAGAAGAGGGGACGTAGTAGGAGGCGCCGGGGAGCTGTTTTTT. Its translation is CASSHRRGDVVGGAGELFF.

This chain connects TRBV19 to TRBJ1-4; the match to TRBD1 covers 7 bases. The CDR3 spans 16 residues. The V gene's germline CDR1 is LNHDA and CDR2 SQIVND (reference sequence). The junction had 13 bases not matched to a gene; V was cut back by 7 bases and J by 5 bases. CDR3 DNA: TGTGCCAGTACCACCACGGGGACAGCTAAAAATGAAAAACTGTTTTTT. This gives the protein CASTTTGTAKNEKLFF.

For this clone: A junction boundary mismatches the germline segment, possibly from a read error. The rearrangement joins TRBV18 to TRBJ2-5, with 8 bases that match TRBD2. The assigned J gene may be wrong: the sequence end matches TRBJ2-7 better. The CDR3 covers 14 residues. Germline CDR1 KGHSH, CDR2 LQKENI. CDR3 nucleotide sequence: TGTGCCAGCTCGCCACTAGCGGAGTCCTACGAGCAGTACTTC. Protein sequence: CASSPLAESYEQYF.